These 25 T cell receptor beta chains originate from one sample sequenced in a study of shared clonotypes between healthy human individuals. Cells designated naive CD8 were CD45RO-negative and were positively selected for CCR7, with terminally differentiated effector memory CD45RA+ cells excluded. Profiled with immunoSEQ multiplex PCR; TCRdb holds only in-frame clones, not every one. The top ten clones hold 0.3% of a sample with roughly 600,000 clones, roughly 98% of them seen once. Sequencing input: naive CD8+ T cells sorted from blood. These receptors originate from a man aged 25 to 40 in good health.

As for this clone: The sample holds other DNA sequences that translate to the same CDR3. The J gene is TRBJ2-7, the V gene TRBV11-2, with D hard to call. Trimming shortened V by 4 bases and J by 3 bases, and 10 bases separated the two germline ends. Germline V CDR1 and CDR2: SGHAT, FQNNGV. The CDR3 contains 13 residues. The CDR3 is CASSSLGLYEQYF. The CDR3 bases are TGTGCCAGCAGCTCCTTAGGCCTCTACGAGCAGTACTTC.

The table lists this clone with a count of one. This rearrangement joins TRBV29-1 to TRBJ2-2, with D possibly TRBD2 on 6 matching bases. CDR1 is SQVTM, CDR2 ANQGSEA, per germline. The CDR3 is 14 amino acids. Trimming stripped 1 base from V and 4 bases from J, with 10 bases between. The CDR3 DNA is TGCAGCGTTGAAGCGGGAGTAGTCACCGGGGAGCTGTTTTTT. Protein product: CSVEAGVVTGELFF.

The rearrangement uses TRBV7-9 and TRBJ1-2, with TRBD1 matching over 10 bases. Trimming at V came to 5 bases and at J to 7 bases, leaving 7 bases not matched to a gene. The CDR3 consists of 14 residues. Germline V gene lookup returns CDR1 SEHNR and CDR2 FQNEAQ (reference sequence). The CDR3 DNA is TGTGCCAGCAGCCCCCGGGACAGGGGTGGTGGCTACACCTTC. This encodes CASSPRDRGGGYTF.

CDR3 in amino acids: CSGNRGEGTGELFF. DNA for the CDR3: TGCAGCGGGAATAGAGGGGAGGGGACCGGGGAGCTGTTTTTT. J is TRBJ2-2 and V is TRBV29-1; the match to TRBD2 covers 7 bases. With V trimmed by 7 bases and J by 5 bases, 10 bases remained unmatched. Germline CDR1 SQVTM, CDR2 ANQGSEA. The CDR3 runs to 14 residues.

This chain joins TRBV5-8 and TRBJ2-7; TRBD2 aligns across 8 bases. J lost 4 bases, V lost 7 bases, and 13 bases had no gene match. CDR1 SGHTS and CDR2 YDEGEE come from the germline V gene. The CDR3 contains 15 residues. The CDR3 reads CASPSPGLVGYEQYF. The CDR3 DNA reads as TGTGCCAGCCCATCACCGGGACTAGTGGGATACGAGCAGTACTTC.

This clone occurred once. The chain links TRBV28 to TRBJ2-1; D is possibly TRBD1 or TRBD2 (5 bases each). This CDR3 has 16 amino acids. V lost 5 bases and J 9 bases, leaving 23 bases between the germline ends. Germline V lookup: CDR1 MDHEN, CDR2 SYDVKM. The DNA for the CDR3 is TGTGCCAGCAGTCAAAGAAGGACACGCGTAGGGAGTGAGCAGTTCTTC. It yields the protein CASSQRRTRVGSEQFF.

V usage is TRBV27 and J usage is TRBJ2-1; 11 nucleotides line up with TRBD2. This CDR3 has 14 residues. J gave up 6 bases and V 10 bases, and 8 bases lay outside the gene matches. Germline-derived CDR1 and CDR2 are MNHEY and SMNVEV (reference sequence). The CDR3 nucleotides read TGTGCCACTTCCTCAGGGACTAGCGGCAATGAGCAGTTCTTC. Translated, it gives CATSSGTSGNEQFF.

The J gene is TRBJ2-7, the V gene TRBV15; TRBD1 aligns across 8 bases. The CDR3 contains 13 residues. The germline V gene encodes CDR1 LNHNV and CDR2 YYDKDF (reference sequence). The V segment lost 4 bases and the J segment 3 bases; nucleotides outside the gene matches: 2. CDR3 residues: CATSIQGGYEQYF. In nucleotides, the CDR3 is TGTGCCACCAGCATACAGGGGGGCTACGAGCAGTACTTC.

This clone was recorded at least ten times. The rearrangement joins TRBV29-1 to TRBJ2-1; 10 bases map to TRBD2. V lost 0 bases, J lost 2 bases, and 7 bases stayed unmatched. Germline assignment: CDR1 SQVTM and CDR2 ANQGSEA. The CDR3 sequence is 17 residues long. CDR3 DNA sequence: TGCAGCGTTGAAGAAGGGCGAGCGGGAGGGCCCTACAATGAGCAGTTCTTC. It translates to CSVEEGRAGGPYNEQFF.

CDR3 nucleotides: TGTGCCATCAGTGAGTCGACTAGCGGGACTCCCGGGTACGAGCAGTACTTC. It yields the protein CAISESTSGTPGYEQYF. The V gene is TRBV10-3, the J gene TRBJ2-7; TRBD2 aligns across 11 bases. The V gene's germline CDR1 is ENHRY and CDR2 SYGVKD. The length of the CDR3 is 17 residues. V gave up 0 bases and J gave up 4 bases; unmatched junction bases: 8.

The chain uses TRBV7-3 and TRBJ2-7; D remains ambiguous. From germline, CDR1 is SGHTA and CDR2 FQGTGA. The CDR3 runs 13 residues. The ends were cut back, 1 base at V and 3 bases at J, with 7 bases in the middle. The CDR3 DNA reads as TGTGCCAGCAGCTTAAGGTACGGCTACGAGCAGTACTTC. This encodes CASSLRYGYEQYF.

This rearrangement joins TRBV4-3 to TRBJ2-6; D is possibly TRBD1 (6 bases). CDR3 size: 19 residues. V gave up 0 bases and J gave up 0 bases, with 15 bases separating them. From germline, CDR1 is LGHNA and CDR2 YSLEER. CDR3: CASSQDRTAPGSGANVLTF. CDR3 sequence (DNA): TGCGCCAGCAGCCAAGATAGGACAGCCCCGGGCTCTGGGGCCAACGTCCTGACTTTC.

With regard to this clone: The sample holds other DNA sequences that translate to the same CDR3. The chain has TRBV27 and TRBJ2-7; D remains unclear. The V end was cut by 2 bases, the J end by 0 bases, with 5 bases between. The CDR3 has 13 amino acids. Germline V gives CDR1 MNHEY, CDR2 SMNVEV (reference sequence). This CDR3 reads CASSLTISYEQYF. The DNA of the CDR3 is TGTGCCAGCAGTTTAACAATCTCCTACGAGCAGTACTTC.

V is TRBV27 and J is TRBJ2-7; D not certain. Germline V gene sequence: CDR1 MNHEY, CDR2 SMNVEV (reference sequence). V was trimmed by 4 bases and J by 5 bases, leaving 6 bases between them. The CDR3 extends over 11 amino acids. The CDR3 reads CASSSKHEQYF. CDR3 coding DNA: TGTGCCAGCAGTTCTAAGCACGAGCAGTACTTC.

CDR3 DNA sequence: TGTGCCAGCAGCCCCAAACAGGACACACTCTCCTACAATGAGCAGTTCTTC. Encoded protein: CASSPKQDTLSYNEQFF. The chain links TRBV7-9 to TRBJ2-1; D may be TRBD1 (5 bases). The V end lost 5 bases, the J end lost 0 bases, and 17 bases lay between the germline ends. Germline CDR1 SEHNR, CDR2 FQNEAQ (reference sequence). The CDR3 extends over 17 amino acids.

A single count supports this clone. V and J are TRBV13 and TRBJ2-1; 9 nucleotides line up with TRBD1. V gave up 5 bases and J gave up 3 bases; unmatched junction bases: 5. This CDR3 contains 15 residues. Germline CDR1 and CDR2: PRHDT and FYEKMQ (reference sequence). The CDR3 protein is CASSAGTGYYNEQFF. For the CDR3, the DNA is TGTGCCAGCAGCGCCGGGACAGGGTACTACAATGAGCAGTTCTTC.

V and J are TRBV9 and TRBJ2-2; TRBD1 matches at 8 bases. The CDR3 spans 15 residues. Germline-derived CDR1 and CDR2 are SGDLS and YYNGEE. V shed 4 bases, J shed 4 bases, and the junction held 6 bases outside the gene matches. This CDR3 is CASSPRQGSTGELFF. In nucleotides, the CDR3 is TGTGCCAGCAGCCCCCGACAGGGGAGCACCGGGGAGCTGTTTTTT.

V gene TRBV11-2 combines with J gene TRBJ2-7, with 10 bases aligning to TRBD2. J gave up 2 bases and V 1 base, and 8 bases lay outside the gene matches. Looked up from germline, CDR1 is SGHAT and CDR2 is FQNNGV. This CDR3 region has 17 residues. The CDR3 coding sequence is TGTGCCAGCAGCTTAGGCCCCCCGGGACTAGCGACCTACGAGCAGTACTTC. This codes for CASSLGPPGLATYEQYF. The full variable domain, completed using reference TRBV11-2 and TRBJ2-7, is EAGVAQSPRYKIIEKRQSVAFWCNPISGHATLYWYQQILGQGPKLLIQFQNNGVVDDSQLPKDRFSAERLKGVDSTLKIQPAKLEDSAVYLCASSLGPPGLATYEQYFGPGTRLTVT.

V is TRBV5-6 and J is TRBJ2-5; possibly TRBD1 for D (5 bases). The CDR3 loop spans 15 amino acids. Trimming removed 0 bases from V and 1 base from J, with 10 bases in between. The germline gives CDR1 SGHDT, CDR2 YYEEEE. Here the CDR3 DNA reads TGTGCCAGCAGCTTGGTATCGACAGTCCAAGAGACCCAGTACTTC. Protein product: CASSLVSTVQETQYF.

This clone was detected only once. Here the CDR3 reads CASSVLHSGRGDTQYF. The CDR3, as DNA: TGTGCCAGCAGCGTTTTACATAGCGGGAGAGGAGATACGCAGTATTTT. V is TRBV9 and J is TRBJ2-3, with TRBD2 matching 9 bases. V was clipped by 2 bases and J by 5 bases; unmatched bases: 9. This CDR3 has 16 amino acids. The germline gives CDR1 SGDLS, CDR2 YYNGEE.

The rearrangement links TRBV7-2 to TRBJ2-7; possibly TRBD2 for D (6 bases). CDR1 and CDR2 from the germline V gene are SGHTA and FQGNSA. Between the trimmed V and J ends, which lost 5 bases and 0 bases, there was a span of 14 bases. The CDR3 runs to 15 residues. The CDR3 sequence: CASSPRDGSSYEQYF. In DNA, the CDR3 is TGTGCCAGCAGCCCGCGGGACGGGAGCTCCTACGAGCAGTACTTC.

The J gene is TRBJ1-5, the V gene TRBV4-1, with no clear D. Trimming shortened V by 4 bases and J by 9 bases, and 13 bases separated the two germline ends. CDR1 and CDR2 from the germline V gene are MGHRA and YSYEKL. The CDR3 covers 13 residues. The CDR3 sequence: CASSLGTGRPQHF. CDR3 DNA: TGCGCCAGCAGCCTCGGCACGGGAAGGCCCCAGCATTTT.

The CDR3 DNA reads TGCGCCAGCAGCTTGGGACTAGCGTTGGATGAGCAGTTCTTC. Protein sequence: CASSLGLALDEQFF. V usage is TRBV5-1 and J usage is TRBJ2-1, with TRBD2 matching 8 bases. CDR3 length: 14 amino acids. Germline trimming cut 0 bases from V and 8 bases from J; bases unmatched to any gene: 4. The germline gives CDR1 SGHRS, CDR2 YFSETQ. Variable domain in full (rest from reference TRBV5-1 and TRBJ2-1): KAGVTQTPRYLIKTRGQQVTLSCSPISGHRSVSWYQQTPGQGLQFLFEYFSETQRNKGNFPGRFSGRQFSNSRSEMNVSTLELGDSALYLCASSLGLALDEQFFGPGTRLTVL.

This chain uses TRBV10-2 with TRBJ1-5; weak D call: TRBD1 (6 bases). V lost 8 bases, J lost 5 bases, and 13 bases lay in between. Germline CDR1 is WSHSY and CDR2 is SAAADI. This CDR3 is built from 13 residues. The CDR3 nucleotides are TGCGCCAGCGGGCGACAGGCTGATCAGCCCCAGCATTTT. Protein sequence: CASGRQADQPQHF.

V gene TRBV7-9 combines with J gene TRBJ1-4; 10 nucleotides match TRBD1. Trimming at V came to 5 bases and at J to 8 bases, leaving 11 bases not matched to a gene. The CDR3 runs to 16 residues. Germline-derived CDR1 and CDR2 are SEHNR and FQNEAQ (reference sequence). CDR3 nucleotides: TGTGCCAGCAGCATTGACAGGGGGCACCCTCGAGAAAAACTGTTTTTT. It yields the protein CASSIDRGHPREKLFF.